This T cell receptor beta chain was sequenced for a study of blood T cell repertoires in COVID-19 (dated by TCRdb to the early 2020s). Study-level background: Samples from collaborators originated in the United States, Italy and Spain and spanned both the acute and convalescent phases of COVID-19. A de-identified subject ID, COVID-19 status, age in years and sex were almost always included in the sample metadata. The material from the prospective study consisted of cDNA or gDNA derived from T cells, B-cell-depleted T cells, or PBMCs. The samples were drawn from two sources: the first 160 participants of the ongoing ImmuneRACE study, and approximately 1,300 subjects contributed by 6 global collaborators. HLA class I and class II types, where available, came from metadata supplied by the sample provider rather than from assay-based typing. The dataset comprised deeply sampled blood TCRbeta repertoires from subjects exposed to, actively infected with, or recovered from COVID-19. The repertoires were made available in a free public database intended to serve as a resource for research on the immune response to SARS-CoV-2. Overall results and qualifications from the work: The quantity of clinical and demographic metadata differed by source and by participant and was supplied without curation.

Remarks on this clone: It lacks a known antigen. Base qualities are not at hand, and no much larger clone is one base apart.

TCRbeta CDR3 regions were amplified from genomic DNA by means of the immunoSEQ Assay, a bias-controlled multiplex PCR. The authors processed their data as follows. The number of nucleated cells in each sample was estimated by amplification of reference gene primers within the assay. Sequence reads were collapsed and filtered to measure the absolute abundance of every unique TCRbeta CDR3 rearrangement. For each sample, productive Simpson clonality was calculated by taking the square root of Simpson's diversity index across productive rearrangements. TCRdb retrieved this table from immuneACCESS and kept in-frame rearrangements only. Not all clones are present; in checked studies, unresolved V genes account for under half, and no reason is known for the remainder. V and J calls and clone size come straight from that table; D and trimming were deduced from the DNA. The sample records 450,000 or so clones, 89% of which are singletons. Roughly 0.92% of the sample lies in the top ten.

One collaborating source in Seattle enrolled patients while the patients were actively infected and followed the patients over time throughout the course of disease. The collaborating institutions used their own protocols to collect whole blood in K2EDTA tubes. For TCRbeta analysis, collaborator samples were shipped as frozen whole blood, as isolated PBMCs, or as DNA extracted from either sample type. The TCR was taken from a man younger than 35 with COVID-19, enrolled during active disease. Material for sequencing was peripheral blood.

The CDR3 amino acid sequence is: CASSVEAGVYTGELFF. The DNA sequence is given as TGTGCCAGCAGCGTAGAAGCGGGAGTGTACACCGGGGAGCTGTTTTTT. The V gene is TRBV9 and the J gene is TRBJ2-2; the central 8 bases match TRBD2. CDR1 and CDR2 were assigned from the germline V gene as SGDLS and YYNGEE. The CDR3 has 16 amino acids, counting the end cysteine and phenylalanine. Of all the DNA, just the CDR3 is kept, 48 bases in frame from base 1. Trimming takes 0 bases off V and 3 bases off J; junction bases not matched to a gene: 4.